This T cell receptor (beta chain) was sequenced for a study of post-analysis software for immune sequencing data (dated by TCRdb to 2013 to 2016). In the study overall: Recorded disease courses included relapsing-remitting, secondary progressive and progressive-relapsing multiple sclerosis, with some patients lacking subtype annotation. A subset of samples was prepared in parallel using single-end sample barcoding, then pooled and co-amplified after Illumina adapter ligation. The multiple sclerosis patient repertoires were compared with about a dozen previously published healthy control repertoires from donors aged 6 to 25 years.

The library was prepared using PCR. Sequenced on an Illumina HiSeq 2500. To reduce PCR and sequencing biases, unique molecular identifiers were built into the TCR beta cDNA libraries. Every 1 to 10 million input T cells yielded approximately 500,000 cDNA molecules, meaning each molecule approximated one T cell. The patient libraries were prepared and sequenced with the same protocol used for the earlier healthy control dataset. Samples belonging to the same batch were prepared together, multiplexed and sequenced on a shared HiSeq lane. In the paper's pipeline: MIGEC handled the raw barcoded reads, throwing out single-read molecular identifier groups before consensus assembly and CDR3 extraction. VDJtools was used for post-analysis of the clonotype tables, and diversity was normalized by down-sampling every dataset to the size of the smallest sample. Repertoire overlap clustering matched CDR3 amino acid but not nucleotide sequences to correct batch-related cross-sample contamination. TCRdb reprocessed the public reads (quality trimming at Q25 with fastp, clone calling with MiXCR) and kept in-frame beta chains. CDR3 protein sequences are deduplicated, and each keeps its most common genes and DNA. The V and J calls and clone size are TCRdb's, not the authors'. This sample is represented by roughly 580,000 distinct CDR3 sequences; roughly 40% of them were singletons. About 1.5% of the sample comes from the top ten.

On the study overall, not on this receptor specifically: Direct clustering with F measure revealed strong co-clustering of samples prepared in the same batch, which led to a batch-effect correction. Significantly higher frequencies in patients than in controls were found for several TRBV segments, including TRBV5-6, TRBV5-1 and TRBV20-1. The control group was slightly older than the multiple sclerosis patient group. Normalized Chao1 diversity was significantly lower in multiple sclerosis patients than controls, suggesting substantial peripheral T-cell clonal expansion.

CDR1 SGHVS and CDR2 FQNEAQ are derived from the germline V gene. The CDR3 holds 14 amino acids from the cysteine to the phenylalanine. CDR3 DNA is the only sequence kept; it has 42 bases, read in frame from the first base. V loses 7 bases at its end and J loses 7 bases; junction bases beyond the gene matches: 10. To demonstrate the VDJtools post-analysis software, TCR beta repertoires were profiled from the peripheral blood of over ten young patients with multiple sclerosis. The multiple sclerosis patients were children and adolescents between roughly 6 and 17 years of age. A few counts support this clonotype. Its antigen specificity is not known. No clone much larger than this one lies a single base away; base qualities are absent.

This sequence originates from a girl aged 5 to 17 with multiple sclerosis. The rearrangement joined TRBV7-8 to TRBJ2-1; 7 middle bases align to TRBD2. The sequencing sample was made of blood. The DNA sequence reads TGTGCCAGCACTTGGGGCGGGAGTGTGAATGAGCAGTTCTTC. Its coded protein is CASTWGGSVNEQFF. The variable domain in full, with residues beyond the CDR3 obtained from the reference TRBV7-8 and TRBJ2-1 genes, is GAGVSQSPRYKVAKRGQDVALRCDPISGHVSLFWYQQALGQGPEFLTYFQNEAQLDKSGLPSDRFFAERPEGSVSTLKIQRTQQEDSAVYLCASTWGGSVNEQFFGPGTRLTVL.